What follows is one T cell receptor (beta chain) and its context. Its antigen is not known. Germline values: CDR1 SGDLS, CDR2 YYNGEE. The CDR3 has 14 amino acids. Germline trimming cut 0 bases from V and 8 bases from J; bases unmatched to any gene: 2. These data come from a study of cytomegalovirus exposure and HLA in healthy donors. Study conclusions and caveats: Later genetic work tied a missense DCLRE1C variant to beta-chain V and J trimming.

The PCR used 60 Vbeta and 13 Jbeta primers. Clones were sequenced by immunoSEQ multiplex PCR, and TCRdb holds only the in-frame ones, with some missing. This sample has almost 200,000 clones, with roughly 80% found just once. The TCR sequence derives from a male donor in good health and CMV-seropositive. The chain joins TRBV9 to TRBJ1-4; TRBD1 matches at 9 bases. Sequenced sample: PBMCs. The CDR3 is CASSVVDRGEKLFF. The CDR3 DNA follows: TGTGCCAGCAGCGTAGTGGACAGGGGCGAAAAACTGTTTTTT.